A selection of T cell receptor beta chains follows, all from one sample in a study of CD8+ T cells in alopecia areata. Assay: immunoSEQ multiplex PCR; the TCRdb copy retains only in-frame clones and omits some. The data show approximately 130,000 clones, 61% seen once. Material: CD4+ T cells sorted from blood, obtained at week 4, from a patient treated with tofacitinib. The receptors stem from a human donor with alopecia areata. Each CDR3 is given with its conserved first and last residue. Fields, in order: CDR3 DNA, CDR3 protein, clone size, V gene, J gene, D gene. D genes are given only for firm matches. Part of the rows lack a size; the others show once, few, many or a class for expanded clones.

CDR3nt: TGTGCCAGCACCCGTGGCGGGAGGGTGAGTGAGCAGTTCTTC
CDR3aa: CASTRGGRVSEQFF
abundance: -
v_gene: TRBV9
j_gene: TRBJ2-1
d_gene: TRBD2

CDR3nt: TGTGCCAGCAGTGACACAGGGACCTATGAAGCTTTCTTT
CDR3aa: CASSDTGTYEAFF
abundance: -
v_gene: TRBV6-5
j_gene: TRBJ1-1
d_gene: -

CDR3nt: TGCGCCAGCAGCTTGGCCGTGGAACAGGACAATGAGCAGTTCTTC
CDR3aa: CASSLAVEQDNEQFF
abundance: -
v_gene: TRBV5-1
j_gene: TRBJ2-1
d_gene: -

CDR3nt: TGCAGCGTTGATTTATTACAGGGGGAAAGTCACTATGGCTACACCTTC
CDR3aa: CSVDLLQGESHYGYTF
abundance: -
v_gene: TRBV29-1
j_gene: TRBJ1-2
d_gene: TRBD1

CDR3nt: TGCAGCGTCACACAGGGGCCACGCGAGCAGTACTTC
CDR3aa: CSVTQGPREQYF
abundance: -
v_gene: TRBV29-1
j_gene: TRBJ2-7
d_gene: TRBD1

CDR3nt: TGTGCCAGCAGTCTAGAAGAGACCCAGTACTTC
CDR3aa: CASSLEETQYF
abundance: -
v_gene: TRBV9
j_gene: TRBJ2-5
d_gene: -

CDR3nt: TGTGCCAGCAGTCCCCGGGGGATGGAGACCCAGTACTTC
CDR3aa: CASSPRGMETQYF
abundance: -
v_gene: TRBV27
j_gene: TRBJ2-5
d_gene: -

CDR3nt: TGTGCCAGCAGCTCCGGGCTAGCGGGGGGGAGGCAGACCCAGTACTTC
CDR3aa: CASSSGLAGGRQTQYF
abundance: -
v_gene: TRBV11-2
j_gene: TRBJ2-5
d_gene: TRBD2

CDR3nt: TGTGCCAGCAGTGGAATCGGGATCACAGATACGCAGTATTTT
CDR3aa: CASSGIGITDTQYF
abundance: -
v_gene: TRBV25-1
j_gene: TRBJ2-3
d_gene: -

CDR3nt: TGTGCCAGCAGCAGGACTAGCGGGGAACAAGAGACCCAGTACTTC
CDR3aa: CASSRTSGEQETQYF
abundance: few
v_gene: TRBV7-3
j_gene: TRBJ2-5
d_gene: TRBD2

CDR3nt: TGTGCCAGCAGGACTAGCGGATCGGATGAGCAGTTCTTC
CDR3aa: CASRTSGSDEQFF
abundance: few
v_gene: TRBV19
j_gene: TRBJ2-1
d_gene: TRBD2

CDR3nt: TGTGCCACCAGCAGCCTAACAGGGACCTACGAGCAGTACTTC
CDR3aa: CATSSLTGTYEQYF
abundance: few
v_gene: TRBV15
j_gene: TRBJ2-7
d_gene: -

CDR3nt: TGCGCCAGCAGCTTGGGAGGACAGGGTAGCAATCAGCCCCAGCATTTT
CDR3aa: CASSLGGQGSNQPQHF
abundance: -
v_gene: TRBV5-1
j_gene: TRBJ1-5
d_gene: TRBD1

CDR3nt: TGTGCCTGGACGTCCTTACGCGGCTACACCTTC
CDR3aa: CAWTSLRGYTF
abundance: -
v_gene: TRBV30
j_gene: TRBJ1-2
d_gene: -

CDR3nt: TGTGCCAGCAGCCAAGATGTGAGGGCCGAAGAGACCCAGTACTTC
CDR3aa: CASSQDVRAEETQYF
abundance: once
v_gene: TRBV4-2
j_gene: TRBJ2-5
d_gene: -

CDR3nt: TGTGCCAGCAGTTCTGGGGGGACAGGGGCTCTGGGGACCCAGTACTTC
CDR3aa: CASSSGGTGALGTQYF
abundance: -
v_gene: TRBV28
j_gene: TRBJ2-5
d_gene: TRBD1

CDR3nt: TGTGCCAGCATTGTGATCCGGAGTTGGGACACTGAAGCTTTCTTT
CDR3aa: CASIVIRSWDTEAFF
abundance: few
v_gene: TRBV6-1
j_gene: TRBJ1-1
d_gene: -

CDR3nt: TGCGCCAGCAGCCAAGTCGGGGCCAAGACTTACAATGAGCAGTTCTTC
CDR3aa: CASSQVGAKTYNEQFF
abundance: -
v_gene: TRBV4-1
j_gene: TRBJ2-1
d_gene: -

CDR3nt: TGTGCCATCAGCTTCGCAACAGAGGACACCGGGGAGCTGTTTTTT
CDR3aa: CAISFATEDTGELFF
abundance: few
v_gene: TRBV10-3
j_gene: TRBJ2-2
d_gene: -

CDR3nt: TGTGCCAGCAGTGTGACTAGCGGGGGAGATCAAGAGACCCAGTACTTC
CDR3aa: CASSVTSGGDQETQYF
abundance: -
v_gene: TRBV2
j_gene: TRBJ2-5
d_gene: TRBD2

CDR3nt: TGTGCCACCAGCAGAGAAAGGAATAGAGACTTTCTGTTCTTC
CDR3aa: CATSRERNRDFLFF
abundance: few
v_gene: TRBV15
j_gene: TRBJ2-1
d_gene: -

CDR3nt: TGTGCCAGCAGCCCGGGACACGGAACGATGGACACCATATATTTT
CDR3aa: CASSPGHGTMDTIYF
abundance: once
v_gene: TRBV6-5
j_gene: TRBJ1-3
d_gene: -

CDR3nt: TGTGCCAGCAGCCATTGGGCCCTAGGGGAAGAGACCCAGTACTTC
CDR3aa: CASSHWALGEETQYF
abundance: few
v_gene: TRBV14
j_gene: TRBJ2-5
d_gene: -

CDR3nt: TGCAGCGTTGCATGGCAGGACCCCAGCGAGCAGTACTTC
CDR3aa: CSVAWQDPSEQYF
abundance: few
v_gene: TRBV29-1
j_gene: TRBJ2-7
d_gene: -

CDR3nt: TGTGCCAGCAGCGACTGGGCGGGAGGGCCGAATGAGCAGTTCTTC
CDR3aa: CASSDWAGGPNEQFF
abundance: few
v_gene: TRBV7-2
j_gene: TRBJ2-1
d_gene: TRBD2

CDR3nt: TGTGCCAGCAGCTTAGAAGGTCTGGGGCCCTCCTACAATGAGCAGTTCTTC
CDR3aa: CASSLEGLGPSYNEQFF
abundance: few
v_gene: TRBV5-6
j_gene: TRBJ2-1
d_gene: -

CDR3nt: TGCAGCGTTGAGATGTCTAGCGGGGTAGCTGAGACCCAGTACTTC
CDR3aa: CSVEMSSGVAETQYF
abundance: once
v_gene: TRBV29-1
j_gene: TRBJ2-5
d_gene: TRBD2

CDR3nt: TGTGCCAGCAGCTTAGCGGGCGGGGATACGCAGTATTTT
CDR3aa: CASSLAGGDTQYF
abundance: -
v_gene: TRBV7-9
j_gene: TRBJ2-3
d_gene: -

CDR3nt: TGCGCCAGCAGGCTACAGGGTGACGGGGAGCTGTTTTTT
CDR3aa: CASRLQGDGELFF
abundance: few
v_gene: TRBV5-1
j_gene: TRBJ2-2
d_gene: -

CDR3nt: TGTGCCACCAGCAGGACCACAGGGGTAGAGACCCAGTACTTC
CDR3aa: CATSRTTGVETQYF
abundance: -
v_gene: TRBV15
j_gene: TRBJ2-5
d_gene: TRBD1

CDR3nt: TGCAGCGTTTGCGACAGGGCAACTAATGAAAAACTGTTTTTT
CDR3aa: CSVCDRATNEKLFF
abundance: -
v_gene: TRBV29-1
j_gene: TRBJ1-4
d_gene: TRBD1

CDR3nt: TGCAGCAGCGTAGGACAGCCGAACACTGAAGCTTTCTTT
CDR3aa: CSSVGQPNTEAFF
abundance: -
v_gene: TRBV29-1
j_gene: TRBJ1-1
d_gene: -